This T cell receptor beta chain was retrieved from a study of blood T cell repertoires in COVID-19. Study in general: Collection of acute and convalescent COVID-19 samples took place in the United States, Italy and Spain. PBMCs, B-cell-depleted T cells, or T cells were the source of the cDNA or gDNA that made up the material.

This CDR3 region has 13 residues. V was trimmed by 8 bases and J by 1 base, leaving 11 bases between them. Germline V gene lookup returns CDR1 MNHEY and CDR2 SVGAGI. This clone appeared once. In the source study's methods: Estimated nucleated cell counts came from reference gene primer amplification. The repertoire was sequenced with immunoSEQ multiplex PCR; TCRdb's copy has only in-frame clones and lacks some. V and J calls and clone size are those listed in that table; D and trimming were worked out from the DNA. The data contain about 200,000 clones, around 85% of them singletons. Cohorts were based on clinical histories the participants reported.

This receptor was identified in a man in his forties who had recovered from COVID-19. The specimen sequenced was PBMCs or T cells enriched from blood (not recorded which). V is TRBV6-5 and J is TRBJ1-1; possible D gene TRBD1, 6 bases. The CDR3 loop is CASRNRENTEAFF. The CDR3 DNA reads TGTGCCAGCCGTAACAGGGAGAACACTGAAGCTTTCTTT.